This T cell receptor (beta chain) was identified during a study of T cells in Graves' hyperthyroidism and ophthalmopathy. From RNA transcripts, TCR beta CDR3 regions were amplified. HTBI primers were used for first-round RT-PCR of the TCR CDR3. TCRdb redid the calling of the multiplex PCR reads with MiXCR, one entry per CDR3 protein. The table lists about 590,000 distinct CDR3 sequences, 14% of them singletons. This clonotype was recorded at least ten times. Germline trimming cut 5 bases from V and 2 bases from J; bases unmatched to any gene: 11. CDR3 size: 17 residues. The source of the PBMCs was 10 ml of fresh peripheral blood.

This clonotype was obtained from a woman in her late teens or twenties with Graves' ophthalmopathy. This chain joins TRBV12-3 or TRBV12-4 and TRBJ2-2; 7 bases match TRBD2. The specimen sequenced was blood. The CDR3 DNA reads as TGTGCCAGCAGTCCCCGAGGAGGGAGGGGAAACACCGGGGAGCTGTTTTTT. As protein: CASSPRGGRGNTGELFF.